This T cell receptor (beta chain) was documented in a study of cytomegalovirus exposure and HLA in healthy donors. Study conclusions and caveats: Reports showed the classifier diagnosing cytomegalovirus status with high specificity and sensitivity.

Unmatched junction bases numbered 11, after V lost 8 bases and J lost 4 bases. The CDR3 has 16 residues. Germline V gene sequence: CDR1 SEHNR, CDR2 FQNEAQ (reference sequence). Details on this clone: Its antigen is not known.

TCRdb keeps only in-frame clones here, not all; method: immunoSEQ multiplex PCR. The table shows roughly 300,000 clones, with 70% to 90% occurring only once. This clonotype originated in a woman aged 18-30 years in good health and CMV-seronegative. Input material: PBMCs. The chain links TRBV7-9 to TRBJ2-2; TRBD1 aligns across 9 bases. Written as DNA, the CDR3 is TGTGCCAGCCGCCCCCCCGGGACAGGGCCCACCGGGGAGCTGTTTTTT. Amino acids: CASRPPGTGPTGELFF.